The 4 T cell receptor beta chains listed next were all sequenced from one sample in a study of T cells in localized non-small cell lung cancer. Profiled with immunoSEQ multiplex PCR; TCRdb holds only in-frame clones, not every one. This table holds 45,000 to 55,000 clones, about nine tenths found once. Sequences were derived from peripheral blood, sampled before any cancer treatment. Receptor source: a male donor older than 55 with stage III squamous cell lung carcinoma.

This chain uses TRBV4-2 with TRBJ1-4; a weak D match, TRBD1 (6 bases). V was cut by 0 bases and J by 2 bases, with 10 bases left in between. The CDR3 runs to 16 residues. Germline values: CDR1 LGHNA, CDR2 YNFKEQ. The CDR3 sequence is CASSQDRGSTNEKLFF. The CDR3 DNA reads as TGTGCCAGCAGCCAAGATAGGGGGTCGACTAATGAAAAACTGTTTTTT.

V usage is TRBV28 and J usage is TRBJ1-1; D ambiguous. This CDR3 comprises 13 residues. Looked up from germline, CDR1 is MDHEN and CDR2 is SYDVKM. V lost 5 bases and J lost 0, with 7 bases in between. In nucleotides, the CDR3 is TGTGCCAGCAGTCCCCAGGTGAACACTGAAGCTTTCTTT. This translates into CASSPQVNTEAFF.

The chain recombines TRBV5-1 with TRBJ2-3; no clear D. The V gene lost 0 bases and the J gene lost 1 base, with 6 bases spanning the gap. The CDR3 has 14 amino acids. Germline values: CDR1 SGHRS, CDR2 YFSETQ. The CDR3 loop reads CASSLDQGTDTQYF. In DNA, the CDR3 is TGCGCCAGCAGCTTGGACCAGGGCACAGATACGCAGTATTTT.

In regard to this clone: Distinct nucleotide sequences in the sample also encode this CDR3. The chain links TRBV5-1 to TRBJ1-1; the D gene is possibly TRBD1 (5 bases). V was shortened by 2 bases and J by 3 bases, with 8 bases between the two germline ends. Per germline, CDR1 SGHRS and CDR2 YFSETQ. The CDR3 runs 13 residues. The CDR3 protein is CASSLLGDTEAFF. The CDR3 DNA sequence: TGCGCCAGCAGCTTATTAGGGGACACTGAAGCTTTCTTT.